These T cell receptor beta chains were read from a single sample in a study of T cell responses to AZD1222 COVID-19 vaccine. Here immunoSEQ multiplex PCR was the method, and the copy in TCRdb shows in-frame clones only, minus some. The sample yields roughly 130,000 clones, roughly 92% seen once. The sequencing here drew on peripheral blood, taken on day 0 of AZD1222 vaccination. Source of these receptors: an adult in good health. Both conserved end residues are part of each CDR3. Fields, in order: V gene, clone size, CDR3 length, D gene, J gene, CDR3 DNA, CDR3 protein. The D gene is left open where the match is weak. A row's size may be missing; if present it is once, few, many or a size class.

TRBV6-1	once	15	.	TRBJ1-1	TGTGCCAGCAGTGAAGGGCCCATGAGGGGGACTGAAGCTTTCTTT	CASSEGPMRGTEAFF
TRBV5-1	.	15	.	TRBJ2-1	TGCGCCAGCAGCCTTAGCGGAGGGGACTACAATGAGCAGTTCTTC	CASSLSGGDYNEQFF
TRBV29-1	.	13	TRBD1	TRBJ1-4	TGCAGCGTTCAGGGACAGTTTAATGAAAAACTGTTTTTT	CSVQGQFNEKLFF
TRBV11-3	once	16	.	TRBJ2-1	TGTGCCAGCAGCAACCCTGAGGGTCGCTCCTACAATGAGCAGTTCTTC	CASSNPEGRSYNEQFF
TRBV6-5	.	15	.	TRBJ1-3	TGTGCCAGCAGTTACTCGCGGAGTGGTGGAAACACCATATATTTT	CASSYSRSGGNTIYF
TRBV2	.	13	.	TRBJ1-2	TGTGCCAGCAACGGGCAGGGCGGCTATGGCTACACCTTC	CASNGQGGYGYTF
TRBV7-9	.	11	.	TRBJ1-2	TGTGCCAGCAGTTCGAGCTATGGCTACACCTTC	CASSSSYGYTF
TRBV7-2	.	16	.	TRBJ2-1	TGTGCCAGCAGCTGGGCTACCACGAGGTCCTACAATGAGCAGTTCTTC	CASSWATTRSYNEQFF
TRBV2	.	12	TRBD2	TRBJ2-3	TGTGCCAGCAGGGAGACTAGCGCTACGCAGTATTTT	CASRETSATQYF
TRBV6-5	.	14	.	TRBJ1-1	TGTGCCAGCAGTTACTCCCATTTCTTGAGGGAAGCTTTCTTT	CASSYSHFLREAFF
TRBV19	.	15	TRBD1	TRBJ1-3	TGTGCCAGTACTTCCCTGACAGGGTCTGGAAACACCATATATTTT	CASTSLTGSGNTIYF
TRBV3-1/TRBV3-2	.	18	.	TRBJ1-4	TGTGCCAGCACCACAAGTTGGGGGGGAGATGCAACTAATGAAAAACTGTTTTTT	CASTTSWGGDATNEKLFF
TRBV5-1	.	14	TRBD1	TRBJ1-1	TGCGCCAGCACCTCAGGGGGCTCGAACACTGAAGCTTTCTTT	CASTSGGSNTEAFF
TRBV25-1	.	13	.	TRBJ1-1	TGTGCCAGCAGTGAATGGGTGGGGACTGAAGCTTTCTTT	CASSEWVGTEAFF
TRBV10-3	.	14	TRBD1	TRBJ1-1	TGTGCCATCAGGGGCCGGACAGGGAACACTGAAGCTTTCTTT	CAIRGRTGNTEAFF
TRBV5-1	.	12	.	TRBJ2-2	TGCGCCAGCAGCTTGCCGTCCGGGGAGCTGTTTTTT	CASSLPSGELFF
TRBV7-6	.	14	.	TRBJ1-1	TGTGCCAGCAGCCCCCTGGGGGCGGGCACTGAAGCTTTCTTT	CASSPLGAGTEAFF
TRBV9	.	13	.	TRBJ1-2	TGTGCCAGCAGCGTAGATTTGGACTATGGCTACACCTTC	CASSVDLDYGYTF
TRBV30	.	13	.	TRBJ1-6	TGTGCCTGGAGTGACCTCGGGGTTTCACCCCTCCACTTT	CAWSDLGVSPLHF
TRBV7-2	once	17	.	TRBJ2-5	TGTGCCAGCAGCTTAGGTTGGGGCAGGGCCAACCAAGAGACCCAGTACTTC	CASSLGWGRANQETQYF
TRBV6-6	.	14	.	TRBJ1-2	TGTGCCAGCAGCCTGGGGAGGGGCTCCTTCGGCTACACCTTC	CASSLGRGSFGYTF
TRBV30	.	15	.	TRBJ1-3	TGTGCCTGGACCTCCAGGGGCTTCTCTGGAAACACCATATATTTT	CAWTSRGFSGNTIYF
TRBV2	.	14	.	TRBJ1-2	TGTGCCAGCAGGGGCCTCAGGGGTAACTATGGCTACACCTTC	CASRGLRGNYGYTF
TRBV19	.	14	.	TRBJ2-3	TGTGCCAGTAGTATAGTGGGGGCCTTAGATACGCAGTATTTT	CASSIVGALDTQYF
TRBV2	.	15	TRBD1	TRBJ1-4	TGTGCCAGCAGGGACAGGACAGGTAGAAATGAAAAACTGTTTTTT	CASRDRTGRNEKLFF
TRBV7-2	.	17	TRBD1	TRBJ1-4	TGTGCCAGCAGCTTAGGGGTGACAGGGGGTTCTCGTGAAAAACTGTTTTTT	CASSLGVTGGSREKLFF
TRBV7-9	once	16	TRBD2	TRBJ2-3	TGTGCCAGCAGCTTAACGATGGCGGGGGGGATAGATACGCAGTATTTT	CASSLTMAGGIDTQYF
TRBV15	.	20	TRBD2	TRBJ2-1	TGTGCCACCAGCAGAGTGGGACGTAGCGGGGGGGCCGGAAAGAACAATGAGCAGTTCTTC	CATSRVGRSGGAGKNNEQFF
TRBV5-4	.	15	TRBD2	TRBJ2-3	TGTGCCAGCAGCTCTCGGACTAGCGGCACAGATACGCAGTATTTT	CASSSRTSGTDTQYF
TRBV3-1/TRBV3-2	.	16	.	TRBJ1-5	TGTGCCAGCAGCCGCGGGACCACCAATAGCAATCAGCCCCAGCATTTT	CASSRGTTNSNQPQHF
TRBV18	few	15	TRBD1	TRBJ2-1	TGTGCCAGCTCACCAGGACAGGGGAAAGGGTATGAGCAGTTCTTC	CASSPGQGKGYEQFF
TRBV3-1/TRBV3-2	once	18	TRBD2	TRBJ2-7	TGTGCCAGCAGCCAATCGTTTAGCGGGGGGACTTACTACTACGAGCAGTACTTC	CASSQSFSGGTYYYEQYF
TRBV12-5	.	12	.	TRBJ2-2	TGTGCTAGTGGTTTGGTACACACCGAGCTGTTTTTT	CASGLVHTELFF
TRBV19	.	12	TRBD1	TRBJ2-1	TGTGCCATCGGGACAGGGCCGGGTGAGCAGTTCTTC	CAIGTGPGEQFF
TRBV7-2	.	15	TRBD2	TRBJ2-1	TGTGCCAGCAGCTCGCGGGGGGCAGGATACAATGAGCAGTTCTTC	CASSSRGAGYNEQFF
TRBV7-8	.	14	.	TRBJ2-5	TGTGCCAGCAGCTTGGGAACGGTCCAAGAGACCCAGTACTTC	CASSLGTVQETQYF
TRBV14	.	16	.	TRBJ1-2	TGTGCCAGCAGCCAAGTCGGCCGGGGCGACGTTTATGGCTACACCTTC	CASSQVGRGDVYGYTF
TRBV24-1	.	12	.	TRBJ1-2	TGTGCCACCAGCGACCTCAGCTATGGCTACACCTTC	CATSDLSYGYTF
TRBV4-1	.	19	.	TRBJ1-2	TGCGCCAGCAGCCAAGATGGCCCTCGGACAGATCAAGAATCTTATGGCTACACCTTC	CASSQDGPRTDQESYGYTF
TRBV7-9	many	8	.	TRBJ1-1	TGTGCCACCGCCCCAGCTTTCTTT	CATAPAFF
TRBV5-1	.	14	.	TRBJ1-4	TGCGCCAGCAGCAGAGACACTAGGGTTGAAAAACTGTTTTTT	CASSRDTRVEKLFF
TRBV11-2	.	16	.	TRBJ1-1	TGTGCCAGCAGCTTAGGCCAGGGAACCTTGGGCACTGAAGCTTTCTTT	CASSLGQGTLGTEAFF
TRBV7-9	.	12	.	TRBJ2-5	TGTGCCAGCAGCTTGGGGATAGAGACCCAGTACTTC	CASSLGIETQYF
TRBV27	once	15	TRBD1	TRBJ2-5	TGTGCCAGCAGTTTTAGCAGGGGGCAAGGAGAGACCCAGTACTTC	CASSFSRGQGETQYF
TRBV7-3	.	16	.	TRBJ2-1	TGTGCCAGCAGCTCCTCAACGGGACTTCCCCGTACTGAGCAGTTCTTC	CASSSSTGLPRTEQFF